Shown below are 10 T cell receptor beta chains from a single sample sequenced in a study of T cell changes during pregnancy in multiple sclerosis. The method was immunoSEQ multiplex PCR; TCRdb's version includes in-frame clones alone and lacks a portion of them. The sample yields approximately 97,000 clones, 90% seen once. The sample in question was peripheral blood, obtained in the second trimester of pregnancy. The receptors shown here come from a female donor in good health, enrolled as a control in a pregnancy study.

The chain employs TRBV6-1 and TRBJ1-1, with a possible D match to TRBD1 (5 bases). There are 15 residues in the CDR3. Germline-derived CDR1 and CDR2 are MNHNS and SASEGT. The V end lost 2 bases, the J end lost 4 bases, and 14 bases lay between the germline ends. The DNA of the CDR3 is TGTGCCAGCAGTGAATTGTGGGCAGGGCGCACTGAAGCTTTCTTT. Residues: CASSELWAGRTEAFF.

The chain employs TRBV6-5 and TRBJ1-5; D unresolved. The CDR3 contains 15 residues. The V gene lost 0 bases and the J gene lost 3 bases, with 9 bases spanning the gap. CDR1 is MNHEY, CDR2 SVGAGI, per germline. The CDR3 DNA sequence: TGTGCCAGCAGTTACTCGATCGGGGACAATCAGCCCCAGCATTTT. This encodes CASSYSIGDNQPQHF.

J is TRBJ2-5 and V is TRBV28; D not certain. V shed 3 bases and J shed 5 bases, with 4 bases lying between them. CDR3 length equals 11 residues. In germline, CDR1 is MDHEN, CDR2 SYDVKM. CDR3 in DNA: TGTGCCAGCAGTTTGAGTGAGACCCAGTACTTC. Translation gives CASSLSETQYF. Drawing the rest from reference TRBV28 and TRBJ2-5, the complete variable domain is DVKVTQSSRYLVKRTGEKVFLECVQDMDHENMFWYRQDPGLGLRLIYFSYDVKMKEKGDIPEGYSVSREKKERFSLILESASTNQTSMYLCASSLSETQYFGPGTRLLVL.

V gene TRBV27 combines with J gene TRBJ1-1; weak D call: TRBD1 (6 bases). The CDR3 runs 15 residues. V lost 6 bases and J lost 5, with 19 bases in between. In germline, CDR1 is MNHEY, CDR2 SMNVEV (reference sequence). The CDR3 DNA reads as TGTGCCAGCAGACAACCCAGAATCGGACAGACTGAAGCTTTCTTT. Its protein product is CASRQPRIGQTEAFF.

The chain has TRBV5-1 and TRBJ1-2; 7 bases align to TRBD1. The CDR3 has 16 residues. The germline V gene encodes CDR1 SGHRS and CDR2 YFSETQ. The ends lost 4 bases at V and 0 bases at J; junction bases unmatched: 9. The CDR3 DNA sequence: TGCGCCAGCAGCGCGGACCCGGGACAGCCTAACTATGGCTACACCTTC. It specifies CASSADPGQPNYGYTF.

The V and J genes are TRBV4-1 and TRBJ1-1; 7 bases map to TRBD1. The CDR3 length is 16 residues. Trimming at V came to 2 bases and at J to 6 bases, leaving 12 bases not matched to a gene. In germline, CDR1 is MGHRA, CDR2 YSYEKL. CDR3: CASSQHQFGTAPEAFF. The CDR3 DNA reads TGCGCCAGCAGCCAACACCAGTTCGGGACAGCCCCTGAAGCTTTCTTT.

The chain uses TRBV30 and TRBJ1-1, with D possibly being TRBD1 (6 bases). With 3 bases removed from V and 8 bases from J, the gap between germline ends came to 19 bases. The length of the CDR3 is 14 residues. Germline CDR1 and CDR2: GTSNPN and SVGIG (reference sequence). The CDR3 bases are TGTGCCTGGAGGGCCGGCTACAGGGTCGAGGAAGCTTTCTTT. Translation: CAWRAGYRVEEAFF.

The rearrangement links TRBV18 to TRBJ2-3; 7 bases are a match to TRBD2. Trimming at V came to 1 base and at J to 6 bases, leaving 10 bases not matched to a gene. This CDR3 contains 16 residues. The V gene's germline CDR1 is KGHSH and CDR2 LQKENI. CDR3 residues: CASSPLSSGGGDTQYF. In nucleotides, the CDR3 is TGTGCCAGCTCACCACTTTCTAGCGGAGGAGGGGATACGCAGTATTTT. The full variable domain, its missing parts supplied by reference TRBV18 and TRBJ2-3, is NAGVMQNPRHLVRRRGQEARLRCSPMKGHSHVYWYRQLPEEGLKFMVYLQKENIIDESGMPKERFSAEFPKEGPSILRIQQVVRGDSAAYFCASSPLSSGGGDTQYFGPGTRLTVL.

This clone was seen just once. This rearrangement joins TRBV11-3 to TRBJ2-3; D is perhaps TRBD1 (6 bases). Germline CDR1 SGHNT, CDR2 YENEEA. This CDR3 comprises 15 residues. Trimming removed 1 base from V and 4 bases from J, with 12 bases in between. The CDR3 coding sequence is TGTGCCAGCAGCTTAGGGTGGCAGGGGCCAGATACGCAGTATTTT. It translates to CASSLGWQGPDTQYF.

This sequence joins TRBV7-9 and TRBJ1-6, with TRBD1 as a possible D gene (6 bases). The CDR3 runs to 13 residues. The germline CDR1 and CDR2 sequences are SEHNR and FQNEAQ (reference sequence). V was shortened by 1 base and J by 10 bases, with 8 bases between the two germline ends. The CDR3 spells CASSLEGDSPLHF. The CDR3 nucleotides read TGTGCCAGCAGCTTAGAGGGGGACTCACCCCTCCACTTT. The whole variable domain, filled in from reference TRBV7-9 and TRBJ1-6, reads DTGVSQNPRHKITKRGQNVTFRCDPISEHNRLYWYRQTLGQGPEFLTYFQNEAQLEKSRLLSDRFSAERPKGSFSTLEIQRTEQGDSAMYLCASSLEGDSPLHFGNGTRLTVT.